A selection of T cell receptor beta chains follows, all from one sample in a study of cytomegalovirus exposure and HLA in healthy donors. Assay used: immunoSEQ multiplex PCR; TCRdb lists only in-frame clones, some missing. The table lists some 100,000 clones, over 65% of them singletons, with under 14% in the top ten. Sequenced material: PBMCs. All receptors come from a woman aged 45-59 years in good health and CMV-seropositive. CDR3s include the opening cysteine and the closing phenylalanine or tryptophan. D genes are given only for firm matches. Clone size is given for some rows only: seen once, a few or many times, or a class if the clone is expanded.

clone_size: .
d_call: .
v_call: TRBV28
j_call: TRBJ1-2
cdr3_aa: CASSLDSNYGYTF
cdr3_nt: TGTGCCAGCAGTTTAGACAGCAACTATGGCTACACCTTC

clone_size: once
d_call: .
v_call: TRBV7-2
j_call: TRBJ2-2
cdr3_aa: CASSPRLAGELFF
cdr3_nt: TGTGCCAGCAGCCCCCGACTAGCCGGGGAGCTGTTTTTT

clone_size: .
d_call: TRBD1
v_call: TRBV4-3
j_call: TRBJ2-5
cdr3_aa: CASSHSFQGGRETQYF
cdr3_nt: TGCGCCAGCAGCCATAGCTTTCAAGGGGGCCGTGAGACCCAGTACTTC

clone_size: once
d_call: TRBD1
v_call: TRBV25-1
j_call: TRBJ2-5
cdr3_aa: CASSESGTAKETQYF
cdr3_nt: TGTGCCAGCAGCGAATCCGGGACAGCCAAAGAGACCCAGTACTTC

clone_size: .
d_call: TRBD1
v_call: TRBV5-1
j_call: TRBJ1-2
cdr3_aa: CASSLGQGVNYGYTF
cdr3_nt: TGCGCCAGCAGCTTAGGGCAGGGGGTTAACTATGGCTACACCTTC

clone_size: .
d_call: .
v_call: TRBV23-1
j_call: TRBJ1-4
cdr3_aa: CASNRIATNEKLFF
cdr3_nt: TGCGCCAGCAATAGAATTGCAACTAATGAAAAACTGTTTTTT

clone_size: .
d_call: .
v_call: TRBV4-2
j_call: TRBJ1-1
cdr3_aa: CASSQGQRDDEAFF
cdr3_nt: TGTGCCAGCAGCCAAGGACAGCGGGATGATGAAGCTTTCTTT

clone_size: .
d_call: TRBD1
v_call: TRBV7-9
j_call: TRBJ2-7
cdr3_aa: CASSSRGLEDEQYF
cdr3_nt: TGTGCCAGCAGCTCCAGGGGGTTGGAGGACGAGCAGTACTTC

clone_size: .
d_call: TRBD2
v_call: TRBV5-6
j_call: TRBJ2-7
cdr3_aa: CASSLGDYISLVYEQYF
cdr3_nt: TGTGCCAGCAGCTTGGGGGACTATATATCATTGGTCTACGAGCAGTACTTC

clone_size: .
d_call: .
v_call: TRBV4-2
j_call: TRBJ2-2
cdr3_aa: CASSQDRQGPVGELFF
cdr3_nt: TGTGCCAGCAGCCAAGATCGCCAGGGTCCGGTCGGGGAGCTGTTTTTT

clone_size: .
d_call: .
v_call: TRBV7-8
j_call: TRBJ1-2
cdr3_aa: CASSLGVQAHYGYTF
cdr3_nt: TGTGCCAGCAGCTTAGGGGTTCAGGCTCACTATGGCTACACCTTC

clone_size: .
d_call: .
v_call: TRBV7-9
j_call: TRBJ1-1
cdr3_aa: CASSLRANTEAFF
cdr3_nt: TGTGCCAGCAGCTTAAGAGCGAACACTGAAGCTTTCTTT

clone_size: once
d_call: TRBD2
v_call: TRBV5-1
j_call: TRBJ2-5
cdr3_aa: CASSLLLAGGMETQYF
cdr3_nt: TGCGCCAGCAGCTTGTTACTAGCGGGAGGGATGGAGACCCAGTACTTC

clone_size: .
d_call: TRBD1
v_call: TRBV4-2
j_call: TRBJ1-6
cdr3_aa: CASSRDSGTGYSPLHF
cdr3_nt: TGTGCCAGCAGCCGAGATTCCGGGACAGGGTATTCACCCCTCCACTTT

clone_size: .
d_call: .
v_call: TRBV20-1
j_call: TRBJ2-2
cdr3_aa: CSATHVGELFF
cdr3_nt: TGCAGTGCTACACATGTTGGGGAGCTGTTTTTT

clone_size: .
d_call: .
v_call: TRBV4-2
j_call: TRBJ1-6
cdr3_aa: CASSQEWRQIISSYNSPLHF
cdr3_nt: TGTGCCAGCAGCCAAGAATGGCGGCAGATAATAAGCTCCTATAATTCACCCCTCCACTTT

clone_size: .
d_call: .
v_call: TRBV28
j_call: TRBJ2-3
cdr3_aa: CASSSPGGGTDTQYF
cdr3_nt: TGTGCCAGCAGTTCCCCCGGGGGTGGAACAGATACGCAGTATTTT

clone_size: .
d_call: .
v_call: TRBV9
j_call: TRBJ2-6
cdr3_aa: CASSVGGSGANVLTF
cdr3_nt: TGTGCCAGCAGCGTAGGAGGATCTGGGGCCAACGTCCTGACTTTC

clone_size: .
d_call: TRBD2
v_call: TRBV7-2
j_call: TRBJ2-1
cdr3_aa: CASSSWTSGGRNEQFF
cdr3_nt: TGTGCCAGCAGCTCATGGACTAGCGGGGGGAGGAATGAGCAGTTCTTC

clone_size: .
d_call: .
v_call: TRBV7-2
j_call: TRBJ2-2
cdr3_aa: CASSLIGGTNTGELFF
cdr3_nt: TGTGCCAGCAGTCTTATTGGGGGGACGAACACCGGGGAGCTGTTTTTT

clone_size: .
d_call: .
v_call: TRBV5-1
j_call: TRBJ2-1
cdr3_aa: CTSSLHSSSYNEQFF
cdr3_nt: TGCACCAGCAGCTTACACAGTAGCTCCTACAATGAGCAGTTCTTC

clone_size: .
d_call: TRBD2
v_call: TRBV7-2
j_call: TRBJ2-3
cdr3_aa: CASSSGLAGGPADTQYF
cdr3_nt: TGTGCCAGCAGCTCCGGACTAGCGGGAGGGCCCGCAGATACGCAGTATTTT

clone_size: .
d_call: .
v_call: TRBV10-3
j_call: TRBJ1-3
cdr3_aa: CAISESSGGSSGNTIYF
cdr3_nt: TGTGCCATCAGTGAAAGTAGCGGGGGAAGCTCTGGAAACACCATATATTTT

clone_size: .
d_call: .
v_call: TRBV7-9
j_call: TRBJ2-5
cdr3_aa: CASTKDSKETQYF
cdr3_nt: TGTGCCAGCACCAAGGACAGTAAAGAGACCCAGTACTTC

clone_size: .
d_call: TRBD1
v_call: TRBV9
j_call: TRBJ2-3
cdr3_aa: CASSVGTGTTDTQYF
cdr3_nt: TGTGCCAGCAGCGTGGGGACAGGGACGACAGATACGCAGTATTTT

clone_size: .
d_call: .
v_call: TRBV27
j_call: TRBJ1-5
cdr3_aa: CASSLSSRYGNQPQHF
cdr3_nt: TGTGCCAGCAGTTTATCCTCCAGGTACGGCAATCAGCCCCAGCATTTT

clone_size: .
d_call: .
v_call: TRBV18
j_call: TRBJ1-2
cdr3_aa: CASSLLELNYGYTF
cdr3_nt: TGTGCCAGCTCACTTCTTGAGCTTAACTATGGCTACACCTTC

clone_size: .
d_call: TRBD2
v_call: TRBV27
j_call: TRBJ2-1
cdr3_aa: CASSANLAGHYNEQFF
cdr3_nt: TGTGCCAGCAGTGCTAACCTAGCGGGACATTACAATGAGCAGTTCTTC

clone_size: .
d_call: .
v_call: TRBV2
j_call: TRBJ1-5
cdr3_aa: CASSEMGGGNQPQHF
cdr3_nt: TGTGCCAGCAGTGAAATGGGGGGAGGCAATCAGCCCCAGCATTTT

clone_size: .
d_call: TRBD1
v_call: TRBV6-5
j_call: TRBJ1-1
cdr3_aa: CASREDRGDTEAFF
cdr3_nt: TGTGCCAGCAGAGAGGACAGGGGTGATACTGAAGCTTTCTTT

clone_size: .
d_call: .
v_call: TRBV28
j_call: TRBJ1-5
cdr3_aa: CASRGVQASNQPQHF
cdr3_nt: TGTGCCAGCAGGGGAGTCCAGGCTAGCAATCAGCCCCAGCATTTT

clone_size: .
d_call: .
v_call: TRBV28
j_call: TRBJ2-7
cdr3_aa: CASRGGLGEQYF
cdr3_nt: TGTGCCAGCAGGGGGGGGCTGGGTGAGCAGTACTTC

clone_size: .
d_call: TRBD1
v_call: TRBV7-9
j_call: TRBJ1-1
cdr3_aa: CASSYQGAGAFF
cdr3_nt: TGTGCCAGCAGCTACCAGGGGGCCGGAGCTTTCTTT

clone_size: .
d_call: .
v_call: TRBV7-2
j_call: TRBJ1-5
cdr3_aa: CASSSRENRGNQPQHF
cdr3_nt: TGTGCCAGCAGCTCCCGGGAGAATAGGGGCAATCAGCCCCAGCATTTT

clone_size: .
d_call: TRBD1
v_call: TRBV29-1
j_call: TRBJ2-1
cdr3_aa: CSVEPGTGGNEQFF
cdr3_nt: TGCAGCGTTGAACCCGGGACAGGCGGGAATGAGCAGTTCTTC

clone_size: .
d_call: TRBD2
v_call: TRBV2
j_call: TRBJ2-5
cdr3_aa: CASSDPGLAALEQYF
cdr3_nt: TGTGCCAGCAGTGATCCGGGACTAGCGGCGTTAGAGCAGTACTTC

clone_size: .
d_call: TRBD1
v_call: TRBV27
j_call: TRBJ2-7
cdr3_aa: CASRKTGIHEQYF
cdr3_nt: TGTGCCAGCAGAAAGACAGGGATACACGAGCAGTACTTC

clone_size: .
d_call: .
v_call: TRBV30
j_call: TRBJ1-1
cdr3_aa: CAWTGFTEAFF
cdr3_nt: TGTGCCTGGACAGGGTTCACTGAAGCTTTCTTT

clone_size: .
d_call: .
v_call: TRBV2
j_call: TRBJ2-7
cdr3_aa: CASSRGAGAPTSSTSRRHNF
cdr3_nt: .

clone_size: .
d_call: TRBD1
v_call: TRBV6-6
j_call: TRBJ2-5
cdr3_aa: CASSYGQGVQETQYF
cdr3_nt: TGTGCCAGCAGTTACGGACAGGGGGTGCAAGAGACCCAGTACTTC

clone_size: .
d_call: .
v_call: TRBV5-6
j_call: TRBJ2-1
cdr3_aa: CASSQFTGIPYNEQFF
cdr3_nt: TGTGCCAGCAGCCAATTCACAGGGATCCCATACAATGAGCAGTTCTTC

clone_size: few
d_call: TRBD2
v_call: TRBV7-2
j_call: TRBJ2-1
cdr3_aa: CASVLGRASYNEQFF
cdr3_nt: TGTGCCAGCGTCTTAGGGAGGGCCTCCTACAATGAGCAGTTCTTC

clone_size: .
d_call: TRBD2
v_call: TRBV5-1
j_call: TRBJ2-1
cdr3_aa: CASSLSGNNEQFF
cdr3_nt: TGCGCCAGCAGCTTGAGCGGGAACAATGAGCAGTTCTTC

clone_size: .
d_call: .
v_call: TRBV21-1
j_call: TRBJ1-1
cdr3_aa: CASSTRRDEPNTEAFF
cdr3_nt: TGTGCCAGCAGCACCCGGAGGGACGAGCCGAACACTGAAGCTTTCTTT

clone_size: .
d_call: TRBD1
v_call: TRBV30
j_call: TRBJ1-2
cdr3_aa: CAWSVQGVGGYTF
cdr3_nt: TGTGCCTGGAGTGTACAGGGGGTAGGGGGCTACACCTTC